This T cell receptor (beta chain) was sequenced during a study of blood T cell repertoires in COVID-19. Study summary: T cells, B-cell-depleted T cells, or PBMCs provided the cDNA or gDNA that served as material.

Authors' data handling: Amplifying reference gene primers gave estimates of nucleated cell counts. Profiled with immunoSEQ multiplex PCR; TCRdb holds only in-frame clones, not every one. V, J and clone size reflect that table, while D and trimming were determined from the DNA. Among under 200,000 clones listed, 84% were seen once. The germline gives CDR1 LNHDA, CDR2 SQIVND (reference sequence). This CDR3 region has 15 residues. V was clipped by 3 bases and J by 2 bases; unmatched bases: 2. This sequence joins TRBV19 and TRBJ2-1; 9 bases align to TRBD2. What was sequenced was peripheral blood. This receptor was taken from a man between 40 and 49 years old who had recovered from COVID-19. Here the CDR3 DNA reads TGTGCCAGTAGTATTAGCGGGAGTCCCTACAATGAGCAGTTCTTC. It encodes CASSISGSPYNEQFF.